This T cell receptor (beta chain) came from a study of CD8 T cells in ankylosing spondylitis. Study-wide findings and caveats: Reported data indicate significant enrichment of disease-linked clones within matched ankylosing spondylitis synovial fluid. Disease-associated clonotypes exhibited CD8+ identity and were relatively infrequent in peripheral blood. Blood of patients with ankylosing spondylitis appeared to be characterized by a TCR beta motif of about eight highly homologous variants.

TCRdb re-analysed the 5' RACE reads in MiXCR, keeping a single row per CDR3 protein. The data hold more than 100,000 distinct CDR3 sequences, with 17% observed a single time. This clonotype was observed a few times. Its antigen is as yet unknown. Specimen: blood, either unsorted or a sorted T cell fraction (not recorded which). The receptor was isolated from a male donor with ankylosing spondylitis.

The CDR3 spells CASRPARGSNQPQHF. CDR3 DNA: TGTGCCAGCAGGCCTGCCAGGGGAAGCAATCAGCCCCAGCATTTT. The chain is built from TRBV28 and TRBJ1-5, with D maybe TRBD1 (6 bases). Trimming cost V 6 bases and J 1 base, with 13 bases left between them. In germline, CDR1 is MDHEN, CDR2 SYDVKM. The CDR3 runs 15 residues. Supplemented by reference TRBV28 and TRBJ1-5, the full variable domain reads DVKVTQSSRYLVKRTGEKVFLECVQDMDHENMFWYRQDPGLGLRLIYFSYDVKMKEKGDIPEGYSVSREKKERFSLILESASTNQTSMYLCASRPARGSNQPQHFGDGTRLSIL.